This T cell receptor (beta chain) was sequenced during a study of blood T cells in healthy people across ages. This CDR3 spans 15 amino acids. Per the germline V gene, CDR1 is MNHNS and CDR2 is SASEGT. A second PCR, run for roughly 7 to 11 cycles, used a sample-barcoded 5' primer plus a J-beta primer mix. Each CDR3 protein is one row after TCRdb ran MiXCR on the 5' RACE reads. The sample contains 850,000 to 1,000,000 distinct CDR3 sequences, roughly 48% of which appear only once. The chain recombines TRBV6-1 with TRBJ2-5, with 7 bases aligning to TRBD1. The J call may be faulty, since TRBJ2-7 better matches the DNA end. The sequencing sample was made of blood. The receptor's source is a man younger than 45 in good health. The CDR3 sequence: CASSGSAGGLSEQYF. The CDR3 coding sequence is TGTGCCAGCAGTGGAAGCGCAGGGGGTCTCTCCGAGCAGTACTTC.